A selection of T cell receptor beta chains follows, all from one sample in a study of beta chain features in type 1 diabetes. Using immunoSEQ multiplex PCR, the repertoire was profiled, and TCRdb retains in-frame clones only, with some absent. The data contain roughly 47,000 clones, roughly 40% of them singletons. Input material: stem cell memory CD4+ T cells from blood. These TCRs come from a man aged 30-40 years with type 1 diabetes. CDR3s include the opening cysteine and the closing phenylalanine or tryptophan. D genes are given only for firm matches. Size values are once, few and many counts, or a class for expanded clones, and some rows have none.

V	J	D	size	CDR3	DNA
TRBV7-2	TRBJ1-3	.	.	CASSVSVGVGRGRSTIYF	TGTGCCAGCAGCGTATCTGTGGGGGTCGGGAGGGGAAGGAGCACCATATATTTT
TRBV10-3	TRBJ2-6	TRBD2	few	CAISQSAGFSGANVLTF	TGTGCCATCAGTCAATCAGCGGGGTTCTCTGGGGCCAACGTCCTGACTTTC
TRBV30	TRBJ2-7	TRBD1	.	CACTDRDRSYEQYF	TGTGCCTGCACAGACCGGGACAGGTCCTACGAGCAGTACTTC
TRBV6-1	TRBJ2-7	TRBD2	.	CASRKGGRSNEQYF	TGTGCCAGCAGGAAGGGCGGGAGGTCCAACGAGCAGTACTTC
TRBV4-2	TRBJ2-1	.	few	CASSQAESGAVF	TGTGCCAGCAGCCAAGCTGAGTCGGGAGCTGTCTTC
TRBV5-1	TRBJ2-5	.	.	CASAQRGRETQYF	TGCGCCAGCGCCCAAAGGGGTAGGGAGACCCAGTACTTC
TRBV4-2	TRBJ1-5	.	.	CASSPGHSGNQPQHF	TGTGCCAGCAGCCCTGGACACTCCGGCAATCAGCCCCAGCATTTT
TRBV27	TRBJ2-2	.	few	CASSKLRGATNTGELFF	TGTGCCAGCAGTAAACTCAGGGGGGCAACGAACACCGGGGAGCTGTTTTTT
TRBV7-2	TRBJ2-1	.	few	CASSFPGSRNEQFF	TGTGCCAGCAGCTTTCCCGGGAGCCGGAATGAGCAGTTCTTC
TRBV9	TRBJ2-5	.	.	CASSPHSGVHGKETQYF	TGTGCCAGCAGCCCCCATAGCGGAGTCCACGGCAAAGAGACCCAGTACTTC